Following are 18 T cell receptor beta chains from one sample sequenced in a study of blood T cell repertoires in COVID-19. The repertoire was sequenced with immunoSEQ multiplex PCR; TCRdb's copy has only in-frame clones and lacks some. This sample carries roughly 250,000 clones, roughly four fifths of them seen once, and the ten largest clones take 3.5% to 4%. What was sequenced was PBMCs or T cells enriched from blood (not recorded which). Receptors originate from a woman between 40 and 55 years old who had been exposed to COVID-19.

The chain uses TRBV12-5 and TRBJ2-3, with D possibly TRBD2 on 6 matching bases. The germline V gene encodes CDR1 LGHNT and CDR2 FRNRAP. The V and J ends lost 5 bases and 0 bases respectively, with 15 bases between them. This CDR3 has 16 residues. CDR3 amino acids: CASGTSGTSSTDTQYF. CDR3 sequence (DNA): TGTGCTAGTGGTACCTCCGGGACTTCTAGCACAGATACGCAGTATTTT.

This chain links TRBV27 with TRBJ2-3, with 7 bases identical to TRBD2. This CDR3 spans 14 amino acids. Germline CDR1 reads MNHEY; CDR2 reads SMNVEV (reference sequence). V was pared by 6 bases and J by 2 bases, with 5 bases of the junction left unmatched. CDR3 amino acids: CASRGDYITDTQYF. CDR3 DNA sequence: TGTGCCAGCAGGGGGGACTATATCACAGATACGCAGTATTTT.

This chain uses TRBV27 with TRBJ2-3; TRBD2 is a possible D gene (6 bases). The CDR3 loop spans 16 amino acids. The germline gives CDR1 MNHEY, CDR2 SMNVEV (reference sequence). V dropped 3 bases and J dropped 0 bases, with 13 bases sitting between them. This CDR3 is CASSLPPGGSTDTQYF. Here the CDR3 DNA reads TGTGCCAGCAGTTTGCCTCCCGGGGGTAGCACAGATACGCAGTATTTT.

The chain employs TRBV3-1 (or the pseudogene TRBV3-2) and TRBJ2-3; TRBD2 matches at 7 bases. V was pared by 1 base and J by 2 bases, with 6 bases of the junction left unmatched. The CDR3 covers 16 residues. The V gene's germline CDR1 is LGHDT and CDR2 YNNKEL (reference sequence). The CDR3 loop is CASSQVRGVYTDTQYF. In DNA form, the CDR3 reads TGTGCCAGCAGCCAAGTTCGGGGGGTATACACAGATACGCAGTATTTT.

The CDR3 protein is CASSYLGVSEAFF. Written as DNA, the CDR3 is TGTGCCAGCAGTTATTTGGGCGTATCTGAAGCTTTCTTT. The chain joins TRBV6-6 to TRBJ1-1, with no clear D. Germline V lookup: CDR1 MNHNY, CDR2 SVGAGI (reference sequence). V gave up 3 bases and J gave up 6 bases, with 11 bases separating them. The length of the CDR3 is 13 residues.

The chain has TRBV9 and TRBJ1-6, with D possibly TRBD1 on 6 matching bases. The CDR3 has 14 residues. Trimming left V 2 bases short and J 9 bases short, with 12 bases between. The germline gives CDR1 SGDLS, CDR2 YYNGEE. This CDR3 reads CASSVAEGGSPLHF. As DNA, the CDR3 is TGTGCCAGCAGCGTCGCAGAAGGGGGTTCACCCCTCCACTTT.

The genes are TRBV27 and TRBJ1-6; D unresolved. CDR3 length: 14 amino acids. Germline CDR1 MNHEY, CDR2 SMNVEV (reference sequence). Trimming removed 3 bases from V and 5 bases from J, with 8 bases in between. The CDR3 DNA sequence: TGTGCCAGCAGTTTTTCGCAGAATAATTCACCCCTCCACTTT. This encodes CASSFSQNNSPLHF.

There are a few counts of this clone. The rearrangement uses TRBV3-1 (or the pseudogene TRBV3-2) and TRBJ1-2; possibly TRBD1 for D (5 bases). The CDR3 runs to 14 residues. V was shortened by 8 bases and J by 1 base, with 14 bases between the two germline ends. Germline values: CDR1 LGHDT, CDR2 YNNKEL (reference sequence). In nucleotides, the CDR3 is TGTGCCAGCGCCCTAAGCGGGGGTAACTATGGCTACACCTTC. The encoded protein is CASALSGGNYGYTF.

The chain recombines TRBV19 with TRBJ1-5; TRBD1 matches 7 bases. CDR3 length: 16 amino acids. Germline values: CDR1 LNHDA, CDR2 SQIVND (reference sequence). After removal of 5 bases from V and 6 bases from J, the junction contained 13 bases not matched to a gene. CDR3 amino acids: CASSPKTGVSGQPQHF. The CDR3 DNA follows: TGTGCCAGTAGTCCAAAAACAGGGGTGTCGGGTCAGCCCCAGCATTTT.

This chain joins TRBV7-2 and TRBJ2-7; D remains ambiguous. Germline V gene lookup returns CDR1 SGHTA and CDR2 FQGNSA. Trimming shortened V by 1 base and J by 3 bases, and 10 bases separated the two germline ends. The CDR3 runs 14 residues. CDR3 in amino acids: CASSLGSTYYEQYF. Here the CDR3 DNA reads TGTGCCAGCAGCTTAGGATCGACATACTACGAGCAGTACTTC.

The rearrangement joins TRBV15 to TRBJ2-5; 7 nucleotides agree with TRBD1. CDR1 LNHNV and CDR2 YYDKDF come from the germline V gene (reference sequence). The CDR3 totals 15 residues. V dropped 6 bases and J dropped 4; count of bases not matched to a gene: 11. CDR3 loop: CATRTGAFDTETQYF. CDR3 bases: TGTGCCACCAGAACAGGGGCTTTCGACACAGAGACCCAGTACTTC.

This chain uses TRBV6-2 or TRBV6-3 with TRBJ1-2; D uncertain. There are 13 residues in the CDR3. Germline CDR1 reads MNHEY; CDR2 reads SVGEGT. V shed 2 bases and J shed 3 bases, with 7 bases lying between them. CDR3 DNA sequence: TGTGCCAGCAGTTACGACGGAGACTATGGCTACACCTTC. This gives the protein CASSYDGDYGYTF.

V is TRBV7-2 and J is TRBJ2-1, with 9 bases that match TRBD2. Germline V gene lookup returns CDR1 SGHTA and CDR2 FQGNSA. V shed 1 base and J 14 bases; nucleotides not matched to a gene: 3. The CDR3 has 12 amino acids. In nucleotides, the CDR3 is TGTGCCAGCAGCTTAGAAGCGGGGGGAAAGTTCTTC. It specifies CASSLEAGGKFF.

On this clone itself: The sample carries other DNA sequences with the same CDR3. The rearrangement uses TRBV18 and TRBJ1-1; D may be TRBD1 (5 bases). CDR3 length equals 15 residues. CDR1 and CDR2 from the germline V gene are KGHSH and LQKENI. Trimming removed 1 base from V and 0 bases from J, with 9 bases in between. CDR3 in amino acids: CASSPRQSMNTEAFF. In nucleotides, the CDR3 is TGTGCCAGCTCACCACGACAGTCCATGAACACTGAAGCTTTCTTT.

V and J are TRBV6-5 and TRBJ2-2, with D perhaps TRBD2 (6 bases). This CDR3 spans 11 amino acids. In germline, CDR1 is MNHEY, CDR2 SVGAGI. V lost 6 bases and J lost 7, with 6 bases in between. CDR3 in DNA: TGTGCCAGCAGGGGGGGCGGGGAGCTGTTTTTT. Its translation: CASRGGGELFF.

The gene calls are TRBV5-4 and TRBJ1-5, with TRBD1 as a possible D gene (6 bases). Trimming removed 0 bases from V and 2 bases from J, with 9 bases in between. Germline-derived CDR1 and CDR2 are SGHNT and YYREEE (reference sequence). This CDR3 is built from 15 residues. The DNA for the CDR3 is TGTGCCAGCAGCTTGGCAGGGGAAGGCAATCAGCCCCAGCATTTT. This translates into CASSLAGEGNQPQHF.

The chain is built from TRBV3-1 (or the pseudogene TRBV3-2) and TRBJ2-3; 8 bases are a match to TRBD2. This CDR3 is 16 amino acids long. Germline V lookup: CDR1 LGHDT, CDR2 YNNKEL (reference sequence). The junction had 6 bases not matched to a gene; V was cut back by 1 base and J by 3 bases. The DNA of the CDR3 is TGTGCCAGCAGCCAAGGGCTGTCTAGCGGGACAGATACGCAGTATTTT. Its protein product is CASSQGLSSGTDTQYF.

This chain uses TRBV6-2 or TRBV6-3 with TRBJ2-7, with TRBD1 identical over 8 bases. Germline assignment: CDR1 MNHEY and CDR2 SVGEGT. This CDR3 is built from 12 residues. The junction had 3 bases not matched to a gene; V was cut back by 2 bases and J by 9 bases. CDR3 protein: CASSYQDRGQYF. The CDR3 region has the DNA TGTGCCAGCAGTTACCAAGACAGGGGGCAGTACTTC.